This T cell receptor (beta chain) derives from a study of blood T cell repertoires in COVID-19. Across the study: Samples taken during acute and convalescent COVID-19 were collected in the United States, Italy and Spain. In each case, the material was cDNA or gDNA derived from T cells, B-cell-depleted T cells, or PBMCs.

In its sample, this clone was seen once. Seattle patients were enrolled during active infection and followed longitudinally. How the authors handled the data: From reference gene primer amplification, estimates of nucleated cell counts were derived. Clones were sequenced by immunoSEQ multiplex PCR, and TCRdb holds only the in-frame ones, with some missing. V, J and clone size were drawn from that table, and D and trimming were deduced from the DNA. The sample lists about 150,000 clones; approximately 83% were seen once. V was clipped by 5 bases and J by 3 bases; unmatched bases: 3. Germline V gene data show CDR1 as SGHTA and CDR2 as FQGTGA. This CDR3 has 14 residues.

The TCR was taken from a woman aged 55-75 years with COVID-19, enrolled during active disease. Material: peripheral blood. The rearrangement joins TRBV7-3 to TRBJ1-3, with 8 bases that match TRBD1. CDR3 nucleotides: TGTGCCAGCAGCCCAACAGGGGGTGGAAACACCATATATTTT. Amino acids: CASSPTGGGNTIYF.